This entry is about one T cell receptor beta chain. Its target is unknown. This entry is derived from a study of Graves' ophthalmopathy and Graves' hyperthyroidism. Study-wide background: Where ophthalmopathy was absent within 18 months of follow-up, hyperthyroidism was stable.

Other autoimmune diseases, uncontrolled infections, pregnancy or lactation excluded patients from enrollment. CDR1 and CDR2 from the germline V gene are DFQATT and SNEGSKA (reference sequence). V gave up 5 bases and J gave up 2 bases, with 15 bases separating them. There are 14 residues in the CDR3. Overall study findings and caveats: The model predicted ophthalmopathy progression with about 70% sensitivity and around 72% specificity. A majority of expanded thyroid clonotypes exceeding 0.001 frequency were likewise present in blood.

The authors amplified TCR beta CDR3 regions, and they did so from RNA transcripts for repertoire sequencing. HTBI primers served in a first-round RT-PCR, which a second-round multiplex PCR followed. One entry per CDR3 protein, called by TCRdb with MiXCR from the multiplex PCR reads. This sample has about 1.2 million distinct CDR3 sequences; about 40% occur once, and the top ten carry 11%. This chain connects TRBV20-1 to TRBJ2-5; TRBD2 is a possible D gene (6 bases). The receptor was isolated from an adult man with Graves' hyperthyroidism. The sequencing sample was made of peripheral blood or thyroid tissue (not recorded which). CDR3 loop: CSAGPFLAQETQYF. The CDR3 nucleotides read TGCAGTGCTGGACCTTTCCTAGCGCAAGAGACCCAGTACTTC.